This T cell receptor (beta chain) was captured by sequencing in a study of blood T cell repertoires in COVID-19. Authors' analysis steps: Reference gene primers were amplified, and this amplification served to estimate nucleated cell counts. Clones were read by immunoSEQ multiplex PCR, and TCRdb kept only the in-frame ones, dropping some. V and J calls and clone size are those listed in that table; D and trimming were worked out from the DNA. The sample records under 200,000 clones, about 84% being singletons. Trimming shortened V by 10 bases and J by 1 base, and 13 bases separated the two germline ends. The germline gives CDR1 SEHNR, CDR2 FQNEAQ (reference sequence). CDR3 size: 13 residues. All enrollees were about 18 to 89 years old and from 24 US areas. Clinical histories supplied by participants themselves formed the basis of cohort assignment.

Sequenced material: PBMCs or T cells enriched from blood (not recorded which). The origin of this receptor is a man aged 35 to 55 with acute COVID-19. This chain joins TRBV7-9 and TRBJ2-5; TRBD1 is a possible D gene (5 bases). CDR3 residues: CATVWGAQETQYF. In DNA, the CDR3 is TGTGCCACCGTTTGGGGCGCCCAAGAGACCCAGTACTTC.